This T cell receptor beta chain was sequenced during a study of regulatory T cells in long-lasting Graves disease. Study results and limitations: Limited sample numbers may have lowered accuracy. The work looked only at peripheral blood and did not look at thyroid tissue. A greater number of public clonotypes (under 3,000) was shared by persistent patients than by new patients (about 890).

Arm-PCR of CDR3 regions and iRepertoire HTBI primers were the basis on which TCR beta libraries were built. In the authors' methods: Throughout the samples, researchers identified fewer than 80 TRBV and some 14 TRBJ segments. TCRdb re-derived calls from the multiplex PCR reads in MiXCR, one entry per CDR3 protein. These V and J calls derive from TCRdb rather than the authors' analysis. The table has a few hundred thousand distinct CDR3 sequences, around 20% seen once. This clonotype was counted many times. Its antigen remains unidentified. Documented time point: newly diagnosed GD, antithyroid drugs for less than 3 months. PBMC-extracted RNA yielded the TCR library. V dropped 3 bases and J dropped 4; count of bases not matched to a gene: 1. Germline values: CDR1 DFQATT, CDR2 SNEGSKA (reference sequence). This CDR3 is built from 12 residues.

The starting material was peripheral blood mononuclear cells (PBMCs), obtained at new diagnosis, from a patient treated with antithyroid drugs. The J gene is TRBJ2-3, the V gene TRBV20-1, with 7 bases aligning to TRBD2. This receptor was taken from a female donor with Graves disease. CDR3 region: CSASGRPDTQYF. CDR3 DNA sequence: TGCAGTGCTAGCGGGAGGCCAGATACGCAGTATTTT.